These T cell receptor beta chains were read from a single sample in a study of blood T cells in healthy people across ages. TCRdb re-called the 5' RACE reads through MiXCR, storing one row per CDR3 protein. The table records about 510,000 distinct CDR3 sequences, about 25% of them present only once. The same specimen was also included in a second study, on T cells of mothers and their children.

Sequencing was done on a sample of blood. Receptors originate from a boy between 2 and 10 years old in good health. Each CDR3 is given with its conserved first and last residue. Fields, in order: J gene, V gene, clone size, D gene, CDR3 DNA, CDR3 protein. A D gene is named only where the DNA matches it firmly. Size values are once, few and many counts, or a class for expanded clones, and some rows have none.

J: TRBJ1-2
V: TRBV5-1
size: NA
D: TRBD1
DNA: TGCGCCAGCAGCCCTGTAGGGACAGCGGACCCTTATGGCTACACCTTC
CDR3: CASSPVGTADPYGYTF

J: TRBJ2-5
V: TRBV10-3
size: NA
D: TRBD2
DNA: TGTGCCATCAGTGAGTCAACTAGCGGCTTCCAAGAGACCCAGTACTTC
CDR3: CAISESTSGFQETQYF

J: TRBJ1-6
V: TRBV20-1
size: NA
D: NA
DNA: TGCAGTGCTAGTGACAGAAATTCACCCCTCCACTTT
CDR3: CSASDRNSPLHF

J: TRBJ2-5
V: TRBV2
size: NA
D: TRBD2
DNA: TGTGCCAGCAGCGAGGAGACTAGCGGGGGCCAAGAGACCCAGTACTTC
CDR3: CASSEETSGGQETQYF

J: TRBJ1-2
V: TRBV6-5
size: NA
D: TRBD1
DNA: TGTGCCAGCAGTTACGGACAGGGGAGGGATAATGGCTACACCTTC
CDR3: CASSYGQGRDNGYTF

J: TRBJ2-5
V: TRBV27
size: few
D: TRBD1
DNA: TGTGCCAGCAGCCCCGGGACAGACCAAGAGACCCAGTACTTC
CDR3: CASSPGTDQETQYF

J: TRBJ1-1
V: TRBV10-3
size: once
D: TRBD1
DNA: TGTGCCATCAGCTACTCTACAGGGGACACTGAAGCTTTCTTT
CDR3: CAISYSTGDTEAFF

J: TRBJ2-7
V: TRBV27
size: NA
D: TRBD1
DNA: TGTGCCAGCGGACCGGGACAGAGCTCCTACGAGCAGTACTTC
CDR3: CASGPGQSSYEQYF

J: TRBJ2-7
V: TRBV7-8
size: few
D: NA
DNA: TGTGCCAGCAGCTCCACAGGGTGGGTCTACGAGCAGTACTTC
CDR3: CASSSTGWVYEQYF

J: TRBJ1-1
V: TRBV7-2
size: NA
D: TRBD1
DNA: TGTGCCAGCAGCATGCCGGGACAGGGAATGTCGGCTTTCTTT
CDR3: CASSMPGQGMSAFF

J: TRBJ2-5
V: TRBV29-1
size: NA
D: NA
DNA: TGCAGCGTTGATGTAGTTGGCGGGGAGACCCTGTACTTC
CDR3: CSVDVVGGETLYF

J: TRBJ2-7
V: TRBV9
size: NA
D: NA
DNA: TGTGCCAGCAGCTCCCGACAAGCCGACTACGAGCAGTACTTC
CDR3: CASSSRQADYEQYF

J: TRBJ2-1
V: TRBV28
size: few
D: NA
DNA: TGTGCCAGCAGTTGGGGTACAGCCGACAATGAGCAGTTCTTC
CDR3: CASSWGTADNEQFF

J: TRBJ2-1
V: TRBV29-1
size: NA
D: NA
DNA: TGCAGCGCCACCGGGACTAGACAGGGGACTGAGCAGTTCTTC
CDR3: CSATGTRQGTEQFF

J: TRBJ2-6
V: TRBV29-1
size: NA
D: NA
DNA: TGCAGCGTTGCGGGCGACAGGTCCTCTGGGGCCAACGTCCTGACTTTC
CDR3: CSVAGDRSSGANVLTF

J: TRBJ1-6
V: TRBV3-1
size: NA
D: NA
DNA: TGTGCCAGCAGCCAGACTCAGGGGCCGAATTCACCCCTCCACTTT
CDR3: CASSQTQGPNSPLHF

J: TRBJ1-1
V: TRBV3-1
size: NA
D: NA
DNA: TGTGCCAGCAGCCAAGAGCCGGGCTACTCTCCGAACACTGAAGCTTTCTTT
CDR3: CASSQEPGYSPNTEAFF

J: TRBJ2-1
V: TRBV15
size: few
D: NA
DNA: TGTGCCACCAGCAGAGGACTGACCCGGCCGGGCGAGCAGTTCTTC
CDR3: CATSRGLTRPGEQFF

J: TRBJ2-5
V: TRBV28
size: NA
D: NA
DNA: TGTGCCAGCAGCTCTCGGGACGGAGGTCAAGAGACCCAGTACTTC
CDR3: CASSSRDGGQETQYF

J: TRBJ2-1
V: TRBV24-1
size: few
D: NA
DNA: TGTGCCACCAGTGACGGGGGTGGGTATGAGCAGTTCTTC
CDR3: CATSDGGGYEQFF

J: TRBJ2-3
V: TRBV5-1
size: once
D: TRBD1
DNA: TGCGCCAGCAGCACGGGACAGGGAGGTGGCACAGATACGCAGTATTTT
CDR3: CASSTGQGGGTDTQYF

J: TRBJ2-6
V: TRBV6-2/TRBV6-3
size: NA
D: TRBD2
DNA: TGTGCCAGCAGTTACAGACTAGCGGGGCTCTCTGGGGCCATCGTCCTGACTTTC
CDR3: CASSYRLAGLSGAIVLTF

J: TRBJ2-4
V: TRBV27
size: NA
D: NA
DNA: TGTGCCAGCAGTTCAGCCAAGCAAGGGGACATTCAGTACTTC
CDR3: CASSSAKQGDIQYF

J: TRBJ2-1
V: TRBV5-1
size: many
D: NA
DNA: TGCGCCAGCAGCTTGTCGGTGAGCTCCTACAATGAGCAGTTCTTC
CDR3: CASSLSVSSYNEQFF

J: TRBJ1-6
V: TRBV12-3/TRBV12-4
size: NA
D: NA
DNA: TGTGCCAGCAGAAACAGACTCCTTAATTCACCCCTCCACTTT
CDR3: CASRNRLLNSPLHF

J: TRBJ2-7
V: TRBV12-3/TRBV12-4
size: NA
D: NA
DNA: TGTGCCAGCAGTTTGGGGACTCCGATCGAGCAGTACTTC
CDR3: CASSLGTPIEQYF

J: TRBJ2-5
V: TRBV13
size: NA
D: NA
DNA: TGTGCCAGCAGCTCAGTGTTAGCGGAGACCCAGTACTTC
CDR3: CASSSVLAETQYF

J: TRBJ1-5
V: TRBV27
size: NA
D: NA
DNA: TGTGCCAGCAGTCAAGGGGAGCATCAGCCCCAGCATTTT
CDR3: CASSQGEHQPQHF

J: TRBJ1-3
V: TRBV5-6
size: NA
D: NA
DNA: TGTGCCAGCAACTTTGGAAACACCATATATTTT
CDR3: CASNFGNTIYF

J: TRBJ2-5
V: TRBV10-1
size: once
D: NA
DNA: TGCGCCAGCAGTGTGTCGAAACCCCAAGAGACCCAGTACTTC
CDR3: CASSVSKPQETQYF

J: TRBJ1-1
V: TRBV12-3/TRBV12-4
size: NA
D: NA
DNA: TGTGCCAGCAGTTTAGGTCAGATTCCTGAAGCTTTCTTT
CDR3: CASSLGQIPEAFF

J: TRBJ1-3
V: TRBV19
size: many
D: NA
DNA: TGTGCCAGTAGAGCATCCGGAAACACCATATATTTT
CDR3: CASRASGNTIYF

J: TRBJ1-4
V: TRBV6-1
size: few
D: NA
DNA: TGTGCCAGCAGTGAATTGGGTTTTGCAACTAATGAAAAACTGTTTTTT
CDR3: CASSELGFATNEKLFF

J: TRBJ2-7
V: TRBV5-6
size: few
D: TRBD2
DNA: TGTGCCAGCAGCGTTAGCGGGAGGGCCGAGCAGTACTTC
CDR3: CASSVSGRAEQYF

J: TRBJ2-1
V: TRBV6-5
size: NA
D: TRBD2
DNA: TGTGCCAGCGGACTAGCGGGAGTCAATGAGCAGTTCTTC
CDR3: CASGLAGVNEQFF

J: TRBJ1-6
V: TRBV4-1
size: many
D: NA
DNA: TGCGCCAGCAGCCGTGGTGCAGGGAAATCACCCCTCCACTTT
CDR3: CASSRGAGKSPLHF

J: TRBJ1-2
V: TRBV20-1
size: NA
D: NA
DNA: TGCAGTGCTAGTGACAGGCTCTTGTACTATGGCTACACCTTC
CDR3: CSASDRLLYYGYTF

J: TRBJ2-5
V: TRBV20-1
size: NA
D: NA
DNA: TGCAGTGTATTCCGGGCCCCCCTCCGGGAGCAGTACTTC
CDR3: CSVFRAPLREQYF

J: TRBJ2-6
V: TRBV7-9
size: NA
D: NA
DNA: TGTGCCAGCAGCTCCGCGGGTGGGGCCAACGTCCTGACTTTC
CDR3: CASSSAGGANVLTF

J: TRBJ2-7
V: TRBV25-1
size: NA
D: NA
DNA: TGTGCCAGCAGTGAATTCGACGAGCAGTACTTC
CDR3: CASSEFDEQYF

J: TRBJ1-5
V: TRBV12-3/TRBV12-4
size: few
D: NA
DNA: TGTGCCAGCAGTTTAGAATCTGGGGGCCTAGGGCCCCAGCATTTT
CDR3: CASSLESGGLGPQHF

J: TRBJ2-5
V: TRBV9
size: many
D: TRBD2
DNA: TGTGCCAGCAGCTTTCAAGCGGGAGGAGGGGAGACCCAGTACTTC
CDR3: CASSFQAGGGETQYF

J: TRBJ2-2
V: TRBV6-5
size: many
D: NA
DNA: TGTGCCAGCAGTTTGTACACCGGGGAGCTGTTTTTT
CDR3: CASSLYTGELFF

J: TRBJ1-1
V: TRBV20-1
size: NA
D: NA
DNA: TGCAGTGCTTTTGGGACCCCCATAGGGGCTGAAGCTTTCTTT
CDR3: CSAFGTPIGAEAFF

J: TRBJ2-7
V: TRBV10-3
size: few
D: NA
DNA: TGTGCCATCAGTGAGTCCCGGGACGCGTTCTTC
CDR3: CAISESRDAFF